This T cell receptor beta chain was captured by sequencing in a study of OX40 agonist ivuxolimab in advanced cancers. Looking at the study overall: Past anti-PD-1, anti-PD-L1 or anti-CTLA-4 therapy was accepted, and roughly 40% had received some.

The length of the CDR3 is 16 residues. CDR1 is MNHEY, CDR2 SVGAGI, per germline. V lost 4 bases and J 3 bases, leaving 18 bases between the germline ends. Repertoires were generated with immunoSEQ multiplex PCR, while TCRdb's copy carries only in-frame clones and drops some. The data show 65,000 to 70,000 clones, with approximately 78% seen just once and about 0.4% held by the top ten. Sequences were derived from CD4+ or CD8+ T cells sorted from blood, sampled in a trial of the OX40 agonist ivuxolimab. The V call is TRBV6-5, the J call TRBJ1-1; D may be TRBD1 (6 bases). This receptor was identified in an adult with an advanced solid tumor such as melanoma, head and neck, liver or kidney cancer. In DNA, the CDR3 is TGTGCCAGCAGTTTCGCAACCTGGGGGCGGTACACTGAAGCTTTCTTT. This sequence encodes CASSFATWGRYTEAFF.